This is a list of T cell receptor beta chains from one sample in a study of T-cell reconstitution after alpha-beta-depleted transplantation in children. TCRdb used MiXCR to reprocess the PCR reads, holding one entry per CDR3 protein. The sample records hundreds of thousands of distinct CDR3 sequences, around 12% being singletons. The material was PBMCs from the stem cell graft donor, obtained from the stem cell graft. The receptor set was obtained from a human donor who donated a stem cell graft to a child with acute lymphoblastic leukemia. Both conserved end residues are part of each CDR3. Each record gives: V gene, CDR3 protein.

>TRBV3-1
CASSQRGTYEQYF
>TRBV11-2
CASSGGSVTEQYF
>TRBV5-1
CASSGMGQGYHEQYF
>TRBV5-1
CASSLGQTYEAFF
>TRBV27
CASSDRGKPWTQYF
>TRBV5-1
CASSSPLRAASTDTQYF
>TRBV29-1
CSVRRGAAYEQYF
>TRBV6-5
CASRVDRVKDYGYTF
>TRBV18
CASSPPGREVGEQFF
>TRBV5-1
CASGFELAGAGELFF
>TRBV28
CASSSPYRVEETQYF
>TRBV12-3/TRBV12-4
CASTGAGSGANVLTF
>TRBV6-1
CASSPDGGVYEQYF
>TRBV6-1
CASSEGAGGAGELFF
>TRBV9
CASSVGTGFQETQYF
>TRBV7-2
CASSLASGNTDTQYF
>TRBV4-3
CASSLRGDSYEQFF
>TRBV12-3/TRBV12-4
CASSGRRNTEAFF
>TRBV4-2
CASSQGADTDTQYF
>TRBV5-4
CASSLQQGSDSPLHF
>TRBV4-3
CASSQAWGETQYF
>TRBV7-2
CASSRMGQPQHF
>TRBV6-5
CASTYRLDLYNEQFF
>TRBV5-5
CASSLEEPSYNEQFF
>TRBV20-1
CSASASFGPGTGDTDTQYF
>TRBV20-1
CSARDLSGLAGGGLSTDTQYF
>TRBV7-9
CASSLTLTRGAERRHFF
>TRBV27
CASRRNSHEQFF
>TRBV5-6
CASSSGRTAETQYF
>TRBV12-3/TRBV12-4
CASSPDPRYEAFF
>TRBV27
CASNKREGNTGELFF
>TRBV7-6
CASSLGRDIHTGELFF
>TRBV21-1
CASSKGSGGGEQFF
>TRBV4-3
CASSQGMENYEQYF
>TRBV15
CATSRGGGDEQYF
>TRBV13
CASSHYGGSSTEAFF
>TRBV13
CASSLELTRGRELFF
>TRBV7-2
CASSVSGPSPLHF
>TRBV10-3
CAISGTANYGYTF
>TRBV7-9
CASSFQVIHEQFF
>TRBV20-1
CSHLRGATDTQYF
>TRBV5-5
CASSRRLRATYNSPLHF
>TRBV10-3
CAISYGRGSGDTQYF
>TRBV29-1
CSVGDGQGNEQYF
>TRBV7-6
CASSSESWEQFF
>TRBV30
CAWSVVKEQFF
>TRBV19
CASSFGDSNYGYTF
>TRBV20-1
CSAKYRVREKLFF
>TRBV20-1
CSARAGASKTDTQYF
>TRBV5-1
CASSPDRDTEAFF
>TRBV12-3/TRBV12-4
CAICFRTSGSLSTDTQYF
>TRBV4-3
CASSQAGPNTGELFF
>TRBV11-2
CASSLGLADYF
>TRBV9
CASSAGTGRETQYF
>TRBV20-1
CSASRAMSSYNEQFF
>TRBV12-3/TRBV12-4
CASSLDTSGANEQFF